What follows are 6 T cell receptor beta chains derived from one specimen sequenced in a study of blood T cell repertoires in COVID-19. Only in-frame clones appear in the TCRdb table, and some are missing; sequencing was by immunoSEQ multiplex PCR. The table records 120,000 to 150,000 clones, about 88% of them present only once. The source material was peripheral blood. The receptors derive from a man aged 50 or older with active or convalescent COVID-19.

V gene TRBV5-1 combines with J gene TRBJ1-1, with D unclear. This CDR3 is 14 amino acids long. Germline CDR1 reads SGHRS; CDR2 reads YFSETQ. V dropped 0 bases and J dropped 0 bases, with 6 bases sitting between them. The CDR3: CASSLGPMNTEAFF. Here the CDR3 DNA reads TGCGCCAGCAGCTTGGGGCCCATGAACACTGAAGCTTTCTTT. The whole variable domain, filled in from reference TRBV5-1 and TRBJ1-1, reads KAGVTQTPRYLIKTRGQQVTLSCSPISGHRSVSWYQQTPGQGLQFLFEYFSETQRNKGNFPGRFSGRQFSNSRSEMNVSTLELGDSALYLCASSLGPMNTEAFFGQGTRLTVV.

The chain couples TRBV3-1 (or the pseudogene TRBV3-2) to TRBJ2-1, with D possibly matching TRBD2 (5 bases). Deletions cut 5 bases from V and 5 bases from J, with 19 bases between. This CDR3 is 16 amino acids long. Germline V lookup: CDR1 LGHDT, CDR2 YNNKEL (reference sequence). The CDR3 spells CASSYILAAGDNEQFF. The CDR3 coding sequence is TGTGCCAGCAGCTACATATTGGCTGCCGGGGACAATGAGCAGTTCTTC.

This clone was seen once. The genes are TRBV5-1 and TRBJ2-2; perhaps TRBD2 as D (6 bases). CDR3 length equals 17 residues. The germline V gene encodes CDR1 SGHRS and CDR2 YFSETQ. V was shortened by 4 bases and J by 1 base, with 17 bases between the two germline ends. The CDR3 region is CASSDNSGKGNTGELFF. In nucleotides, the CDR3 is TGCGCCAGCAGCGATAATAGCGGTAAAGGGAACACCGGGGAGCTGTTTTTT.

The chain uses TRBV7-9 and TRBJ1-1; no clear D gene. Germline V gene lookup returns CDR1 SEHNR and CDR2 FQNEAQ (reference sequence). The CDR3 spans 10 residues. Trimming pared 5 bases from V and 12 bases from J, leaving 10 bases between. The CDR3 nucleotides read TGTGCCAGCAGCCCTGAGATGACTTTCTTT. Its protein is CASSPEMTFF.

CDR3 in DNA: TGTGCCATCAGTGGGGGGACAGGGAGGAACTACGAGCAGTACTTC. It translates to CAISGGTGRNYEQYF. The chain uses TRBV10-3 and TRBJ2-7, with 9 positions matching TRBD1. The length of the CDR3 is 15 residues. V lost 4 bases, J lost 3 bases, and 7 bases stayed unmatched. Germline loops: CDR1 ENHRY, CDR2 SYGVKD.

The CDR3 protein is CASRRGGTDTQYF. In DNA, the CDR3 is TGTGCCAGCAGACGAGGAGGCACAGATACGCAGTATTTT. This chain links TRBV12-3 or TRBV12-4 with TRBJ2-3, with unresolved D. Trimming stripped 6 bases from V and 1 base from J, with 8 bases between. The CDR3 is 13 residues long.